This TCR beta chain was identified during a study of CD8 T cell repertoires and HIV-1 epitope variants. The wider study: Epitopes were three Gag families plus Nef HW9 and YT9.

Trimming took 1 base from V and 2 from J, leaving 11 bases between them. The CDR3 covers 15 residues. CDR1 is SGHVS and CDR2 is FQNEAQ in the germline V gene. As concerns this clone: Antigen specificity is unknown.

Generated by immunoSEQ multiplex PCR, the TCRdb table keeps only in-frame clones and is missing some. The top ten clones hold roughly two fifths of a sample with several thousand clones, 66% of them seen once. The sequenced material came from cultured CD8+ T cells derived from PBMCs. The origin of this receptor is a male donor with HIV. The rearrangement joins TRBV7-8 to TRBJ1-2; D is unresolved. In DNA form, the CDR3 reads TGTGCCAGCAGCTTAGAAGAGGTTTCGAACTATGGCTACACCTTC. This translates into CASSLEEVSNYGYTF. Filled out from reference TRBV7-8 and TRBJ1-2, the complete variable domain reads GAGVSQSPRYKVAKRGQDVALRCDPISGHVSLFWYQQALGQGPEFLTYFQNEAQLDKSGLPSDRFFAERPEGSVSTLKIQRTQQEDSAVYLCASSLEEVSNYGYTFGSGTRLTVV.